This passage covers 14 T cell receptor beta chains from one sample sequenced in a study of cytomegalovirus exposure and HLA in healthy donors. The PCR used 60 Vbeta and 13 Jbeta primers. The protocol was immunoSEQ multiplex PCR, while the TCRdb copy is restricted to in-frame clones and leaves out a portion. The sample includes 95,000 to 150,000 clones, roughly 77% of them seen just once. Specimen: PBMCs. The receptors were sampled from a woman in her 30s in good health and CMV-seronegative.

This clone was detected a few times. The J gene is TRBJ1-2, the V gene TRBV28, with D possibly being TRBD1 (6 bases). Looked up from germline, CDR1 is MDHEN and CDR2 is SYDVKM. With 6 bases removed from V and 10 bases from J, the gap between germline ends came to 18 bases. The CDR3 has 13 amino acids. The CDR3 nucleotides read TGTGCCAGCAGCCTAATGGGGGGGCGCGACTACACCTTC. Its translation is CASSLMGGRDYTF.

In this sample, this clone turned up once. The V and J genes are TRBV7-9 and TRBJ2-3; a weak D match, TRBD2 (7 bases). Germline-derived CDR1 and CDR2 are SEHNR and FQNEAQ (reference sequence). Deletions cut 2 bases from V and 2 bases from J, with 11 bases between. The CDR3 length is 15 residues. As DNA, the CDR3 is TGTGCCAGCAGCTTAAGGGGGGGGGACACAGATACGCAGTATTTT. Its translation: CASSLRGGDTDTQYF.

The rearrangement joins TRBV30 to TRBJ2-1; maybe TRBD2 (5 bases). V was clipped by 1 base and J by 12 bases, with 22 bases between them. The germline CDR1 and CDR2 sequences are GTSNPN and SVGIG (reference sequence). This CDR3 comprises 15 residues. CDR3: CAWSGNKGVQKRQFF. DNA of the CDR3: TGTGCCTGGAGTGGAAACAAGGGAGTACAGAAGCGGCAGTTCTTC.

This chain connects TRBV18 to TRBJ2-2, with D hard to call. V was trimmed by 6 bases and J by 0 bases, leaving 8 bases between them. CDR3 length equals 14 residues. CDR1 is KGHSH, CDR2 LQKENI, per germline. CDR3 sequence: CASSAYPNTGELFF. CDR3 DNA: TGTGCCAGCTCCGCCTACCCGAACACCGGGGAGCTGTTTTTT.

The chain uses TRBV5-5 and TRBJ2-5; TRBD2 is a possible D gene (6 bases). The ends were cut back, 0 bases at V and 3 bases at J, with 21 bases in the middle. CDR1 is SGHKS and CDR2 is YYEKEE in the germline V gene (reference sequence). The CDR3 runs 18 residues. The CDR3: CASSLAWGLGNHKETQYF. CDR3 DNA: TGTGCCAGCAGCTTGGCTTGGGGACTTGGAAACCATAAAGAGACCCAGTACTTC.

V and J are TRBV4-3 and TRBJ2-1; D might be TRBD2 (6 bases). The CDR3 contains 15 residues. Germline CDR1 is LGHNA and CDR2 is YSLEER. V was cut by 1 base and J by 4 bases, with 11 bases left in between. CDR3 in amino acids: CASSQAQGGYNEQFF. The CDR3 region has the DNA TGCGCCAGCAGCCAAGCCCAGGGAGGTTACAATGAGCAGTTCTTC.

This clone was detected once. J is TRBJ1-4 and V is TRBV5-4; 10 bases line up with TRBD1. This CDR3 has 16 amino acids. Trimming took 4 bases from V and 7 from J; bases not matched to a gene: 10. Germline V lookup: CDR1 SGHNT, CDR2 YYREEE (reference sequence). This CDR3 is CASSIPVGTGVEKLFF. Here the CDR3 DNA reads TGTGCCAGCAGCATCCCAGTGGGGACAGGGGTTGAAAAACTGTTTTTT.

This chain joins TRBV7-6 and TRBJ2-1; the match to TRBD2 covers 8 bases. This CDR3 has 15 residues. Germline CDR1 reads SGHVS; CDR2 reads FNYEAQ. Trimming at V came to 1 base and at J to 2 bases, leaving 1 base not matched to a gene. The DNA of the CDR3 is TGTGCCAGCAGCTTAGGACTAGCGCCCTACAATGAGCAGTTCTTC. Amino acids: CASSLGLAPYNEQFF.

The CDR3 region has the DNA TGCGCCAGCAGTGATGGCCTCAACTATGGCTACACCTTC. This encodes CASSDGLNYGYTF. The chain couples TRBV10-1 to TRBJ1-2; D not certain. The germline CDR1 and CDR2 sequences are WNHNN and SYGVQD (reference sequence). Trimming took off 3 bases at V and 2 bases at J, with 7 bases between the two ends. CDR3 size: 13 residues.

The J gene is TRBJ2-2, the V gene TRBV5-1; 8 bases are a match to TRBD2. CDR3 length: 17 amino acids. Germline CDR1 reads SGHRS; CDR2 reads YFSETQ. The trim removed 4 bases at V and 4 bases at J, leaving 12 bases unmatched. In DNA form, the CDR3 reads TGCGCCAGCAGCCAAGGAGGACTAGCTGGTGCCACCGGGGAGCTGTTTTTT. It is translated as CASSQGGLAGATGELFF.

The rearrangement links TRBV18 to TRBJ2-3; TRBD2 might be the D (5 bases). V was cut by 3 bases and J by 2 bases, with 9 bases left in between. From germline, CDR1 is KGHSH and CDR2 LQKENI. The CDR3 is made up of 14 amino acids. CDR3 residues: CASSPFGVTDTQYF. CDR3 in DNA: TGTGCCAGCTCACCTTTCGGGGTCACAGATACGCAGTATTTT.

The chain uses TRBV5-5 and TRBJ1-1; D not certain. Trimming shortened V by 1 base and J by 0 bases, and 10 bases separated the two germline ends. Germline assignment: CDR1 SGHKS and CDR2 YYEKEE (reference sequence). The CDR3 runs 15 residues. The chain's CDR3 is CASSLLWYMNTEAFF. In DNA, the CDR3 is TGTGCCAGCAGCTTGTTGTGGTACATGAACACTGAAGCTTTCTTT.

This chain joins TRBV2 and TRBJ1-1, with TRBD1 matching over 7 bases. The J segment lost 3 bases and the V segment lost 5 bases, leaving 3 bases of the junction unmatched. The CDR3 runs to 13 residues. Germline loops: CDR1 SNHLY, CDR2 FYNNEI. The chain's CDR3 is CASSWDSYTEAFF. The CDR3, as DNA: TGTGCCAGCAGTTGGGACAGTTACACTGAAGCTTTCTTT.

The V gene is TRBV7-9, the J gene TRBJ2-1, with 9 nucleotides matching TRBD2. Germline lookup yields CDR1 SEHNR and CDR2 FQNEAQ (reference sequence). V was clipped by 8 bases and J by 4 bases; unmatched bases: 6. CDR3 size: 14 residues. The CDR3 region is CASPLAGLYNEQFF. The CDR3 nucleotides read TGTGCCAGCCCTCTAGCGGGGCTATACAATGAGCAGTTCTTC.